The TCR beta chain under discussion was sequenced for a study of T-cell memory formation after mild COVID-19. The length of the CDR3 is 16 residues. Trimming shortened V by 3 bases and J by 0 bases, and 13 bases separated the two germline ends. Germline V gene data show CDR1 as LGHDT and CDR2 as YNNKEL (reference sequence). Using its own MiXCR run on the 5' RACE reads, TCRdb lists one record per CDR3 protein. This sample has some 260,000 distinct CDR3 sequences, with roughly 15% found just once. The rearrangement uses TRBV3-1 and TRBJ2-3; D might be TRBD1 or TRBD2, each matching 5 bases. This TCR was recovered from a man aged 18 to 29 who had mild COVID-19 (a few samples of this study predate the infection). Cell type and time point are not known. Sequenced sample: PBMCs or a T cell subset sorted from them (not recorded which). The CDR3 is CASSHHWDGSTDTQYF. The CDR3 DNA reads TGTGCCAGCAGCCATCATTGGGACGGAAGCACAGATACGCAGTATTTT.